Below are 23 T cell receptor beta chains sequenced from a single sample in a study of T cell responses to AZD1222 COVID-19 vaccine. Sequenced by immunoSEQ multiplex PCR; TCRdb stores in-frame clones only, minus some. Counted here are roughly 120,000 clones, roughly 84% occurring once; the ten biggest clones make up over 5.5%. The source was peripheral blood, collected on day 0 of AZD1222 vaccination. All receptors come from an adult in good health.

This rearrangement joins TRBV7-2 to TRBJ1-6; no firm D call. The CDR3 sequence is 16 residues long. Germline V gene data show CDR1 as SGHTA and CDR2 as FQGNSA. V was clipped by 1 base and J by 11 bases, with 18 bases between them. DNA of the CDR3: TGTGCCAGCAGCTTAGGTAACTTTCCATCAGATCCACCCCTCCACTTT. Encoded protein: CASSLGNFPSDPPLHF.

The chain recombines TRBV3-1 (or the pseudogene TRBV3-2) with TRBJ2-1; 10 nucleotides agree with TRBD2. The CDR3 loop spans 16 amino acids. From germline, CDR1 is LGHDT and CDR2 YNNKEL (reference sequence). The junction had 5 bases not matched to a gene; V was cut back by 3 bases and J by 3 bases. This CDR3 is CASSHRTSGNYNEQFF. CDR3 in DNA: TGTGCCAGCAGCCATAGGACTAGCGGAAACTACAATGAGCAGTTCTTC.

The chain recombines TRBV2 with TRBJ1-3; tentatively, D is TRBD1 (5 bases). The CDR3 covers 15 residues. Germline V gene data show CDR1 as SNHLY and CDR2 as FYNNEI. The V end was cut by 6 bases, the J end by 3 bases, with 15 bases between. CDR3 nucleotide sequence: TGTGCCAGCAGGGGGTCAGGGTCTAATGGAAACACCATATATTTT. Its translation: CASRGSGSNGNTIYF.

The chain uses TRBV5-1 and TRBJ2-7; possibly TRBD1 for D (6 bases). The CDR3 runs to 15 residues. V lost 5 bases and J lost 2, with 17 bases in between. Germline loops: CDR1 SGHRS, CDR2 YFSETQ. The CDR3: CASSLADRYTYEQYF. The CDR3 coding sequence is TGCGCCAGCAGTCTCGCCGACAGGTACACCTACGAGCAGTACTTC. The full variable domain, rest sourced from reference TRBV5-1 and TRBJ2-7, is KAGVTQTPRYLIKTRGQQVTLSCSPISGHRSVSWYQQTPGQGLQFLFEYFSETQRNKGNFPGRFSGRQFSNSRSEMNVSTLELGDSALYLCASSLADRYTYEQYFGPGTRLTVT.

CDR3 bases: TGTGCCAGCAGTTTTCGGCGGAATGAAAAACTGTTTTTT. This codes for CASSFRRNEKLFF. The chain combines TRBV27 with TRBJ1-4; D unclear. Trimming took 3 bases from V and 5 from J, leaving 7 bases between them. Looked up from germline, CDR1 is MNHEY and CDR2 is SMNVEV (reference sequence). The CDR3 runs to 13 residues.

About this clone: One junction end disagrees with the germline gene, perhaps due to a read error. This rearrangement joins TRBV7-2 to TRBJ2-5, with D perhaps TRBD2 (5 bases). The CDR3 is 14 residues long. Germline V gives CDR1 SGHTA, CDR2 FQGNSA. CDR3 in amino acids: CASSPRTEREAQYF. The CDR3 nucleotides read TGTGCCAGCAGCCCCCGGACTGAAAGAGAGGCCCAGTACTTC.

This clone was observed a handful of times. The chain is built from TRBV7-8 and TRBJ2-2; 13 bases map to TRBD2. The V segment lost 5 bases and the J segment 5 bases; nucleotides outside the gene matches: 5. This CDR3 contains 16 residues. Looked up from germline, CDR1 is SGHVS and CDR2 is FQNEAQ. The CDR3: CASSHRTSGGTGELFF. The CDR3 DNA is TGTGCCAGCAGCCACAGGACTAGCGGGGGTACCGGGGAGCTGTTTTTT.

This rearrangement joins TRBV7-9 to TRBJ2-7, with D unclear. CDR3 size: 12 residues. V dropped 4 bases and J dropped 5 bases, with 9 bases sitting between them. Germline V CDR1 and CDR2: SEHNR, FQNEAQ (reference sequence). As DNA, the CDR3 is TGTGCCAGCAGCTCTCGGATGGACGAGCAGTACTTC. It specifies CASSSRMDEQYF.

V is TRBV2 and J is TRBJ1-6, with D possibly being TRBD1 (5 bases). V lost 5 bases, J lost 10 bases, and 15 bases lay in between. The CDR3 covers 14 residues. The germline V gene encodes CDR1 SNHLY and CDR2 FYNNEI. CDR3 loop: CASSWDGVASPLHF. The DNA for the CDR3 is TGTGCCAGCAGTTGGGACGGGGTGGCGTCACCCCTCCACTTT. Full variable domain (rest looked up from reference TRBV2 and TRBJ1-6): EPEVTQTPSHQVTQMGQEVILRCVPISNHLYFYWYRQILGQKVEFLVSFYNNEISEKSEIFDDQFSVERPDGSNFTLKIRSTKLEDSAMYFCASSWDGVASPLHFGNGTRLTVT.

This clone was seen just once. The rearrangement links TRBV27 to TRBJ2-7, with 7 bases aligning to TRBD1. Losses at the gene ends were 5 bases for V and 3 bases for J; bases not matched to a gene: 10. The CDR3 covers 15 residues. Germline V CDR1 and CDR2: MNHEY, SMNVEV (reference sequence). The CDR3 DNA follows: TGTGCCAGCAGTCCGGGGACAGAAAAATACTACGAGCAGTACTTC. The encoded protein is CASSPGTEKYYEQYF.

The DNA for the CDR3 is TGTGCCAGCAGCCTGGGAGGGCTCTGGGATCAGCCCCAGCATTTT. This sequence encodes CASSLGGLWDQPQHF. The chain has TRBV28 and TRBJ1-5, with D hard to call. CDR1 and CDR2 (germline): MDHEN, SYDVKM. The germline V and J ends were trimmed by 6 bases and 5 bases, with 17 bases remaining between them. This CDR3 region has 15 residues.

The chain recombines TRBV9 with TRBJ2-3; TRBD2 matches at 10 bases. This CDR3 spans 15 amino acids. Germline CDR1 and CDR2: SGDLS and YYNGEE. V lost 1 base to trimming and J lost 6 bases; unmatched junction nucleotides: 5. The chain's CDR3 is CASSVFGSGGDTQYF. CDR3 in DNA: TGTGCCAGCAGCGTATTTGGTAGCGGGGGGGATACGCAGTATTTT.

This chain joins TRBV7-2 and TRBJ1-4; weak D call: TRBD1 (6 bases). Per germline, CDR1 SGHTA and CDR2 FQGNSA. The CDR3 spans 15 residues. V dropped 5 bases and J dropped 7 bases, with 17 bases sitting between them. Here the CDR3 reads CASSHGSTGPEKLFF. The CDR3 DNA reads TGTGCCAGCAGCCATGGATCGACAGGACCTGAAAAACTGTTTTTT.

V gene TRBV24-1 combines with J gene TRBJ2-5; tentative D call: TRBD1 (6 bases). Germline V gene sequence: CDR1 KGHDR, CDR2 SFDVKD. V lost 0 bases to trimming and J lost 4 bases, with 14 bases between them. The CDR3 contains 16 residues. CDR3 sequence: CATSDLGQLGVETQYF. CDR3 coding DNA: TGTGCCACCAGTGATTTGGGACAGCTTGGTGTAGAGACCCAGTACTTC.

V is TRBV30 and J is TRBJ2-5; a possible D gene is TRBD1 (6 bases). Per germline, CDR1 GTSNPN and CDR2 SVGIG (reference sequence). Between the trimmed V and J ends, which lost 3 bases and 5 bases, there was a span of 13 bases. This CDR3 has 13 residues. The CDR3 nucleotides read TGTGCCTGGAGGGATACAGGGCGGGAGACCCAGTACTTC. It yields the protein CAWRDTGRETQYF.

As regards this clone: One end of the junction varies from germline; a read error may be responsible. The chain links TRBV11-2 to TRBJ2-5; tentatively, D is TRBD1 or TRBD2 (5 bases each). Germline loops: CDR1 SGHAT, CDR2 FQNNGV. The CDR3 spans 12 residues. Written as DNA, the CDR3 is TGTGCCAGCAACGGGGACCAGGAGACCCAGTACTTC. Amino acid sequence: CASNGDQETQYF.

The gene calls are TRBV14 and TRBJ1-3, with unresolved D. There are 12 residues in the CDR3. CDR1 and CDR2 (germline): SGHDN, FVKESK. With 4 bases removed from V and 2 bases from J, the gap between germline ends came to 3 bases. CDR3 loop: CASSPTGNTIYF. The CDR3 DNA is TGTGCCAGCAGCCCCACTGGAAACACCATATATTTT.

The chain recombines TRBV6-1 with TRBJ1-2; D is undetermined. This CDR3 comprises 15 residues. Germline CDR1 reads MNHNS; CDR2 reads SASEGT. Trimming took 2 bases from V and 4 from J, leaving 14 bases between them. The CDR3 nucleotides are TGTGCCAGCAGTGAATCTGGGAGTTTGGGCTATGGCTACACCTTC. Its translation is CASSESGSLGYGYTF.

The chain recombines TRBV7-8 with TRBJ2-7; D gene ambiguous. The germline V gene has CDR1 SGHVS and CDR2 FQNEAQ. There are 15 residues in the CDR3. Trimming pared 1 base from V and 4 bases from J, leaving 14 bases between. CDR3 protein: CASSLDRQVRYEQYF. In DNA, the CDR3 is TGTGCCAGCAGCTTAGACCGGCAGGTTAGGTACGAGCAGTACTTC.

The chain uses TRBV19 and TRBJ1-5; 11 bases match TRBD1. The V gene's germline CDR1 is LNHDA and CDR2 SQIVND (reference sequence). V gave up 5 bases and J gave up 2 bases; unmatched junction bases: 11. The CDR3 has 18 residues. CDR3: CASSPGTGGSGGNQPQHF. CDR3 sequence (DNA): TGTGCCAGTAGTCCAGGGACAGGGGGGAGCGGCGGCAATCAGCCCCAGCATTTT.

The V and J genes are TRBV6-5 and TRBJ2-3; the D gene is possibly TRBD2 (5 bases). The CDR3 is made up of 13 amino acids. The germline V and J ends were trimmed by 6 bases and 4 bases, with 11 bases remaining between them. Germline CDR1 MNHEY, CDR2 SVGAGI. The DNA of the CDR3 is TGTGCCAGCAGCCACCCGGAGGCAGATACGCAGTATTTT. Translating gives CASSHPEADTQYF.

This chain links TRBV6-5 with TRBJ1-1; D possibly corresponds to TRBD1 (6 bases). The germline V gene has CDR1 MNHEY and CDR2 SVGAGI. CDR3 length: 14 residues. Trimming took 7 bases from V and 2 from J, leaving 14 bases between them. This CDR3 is CASTPGTTNTEAFF. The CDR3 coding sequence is TGTGCCAGCACTCCCGGGACAACCAACACTGAAGCTTTCTTT.

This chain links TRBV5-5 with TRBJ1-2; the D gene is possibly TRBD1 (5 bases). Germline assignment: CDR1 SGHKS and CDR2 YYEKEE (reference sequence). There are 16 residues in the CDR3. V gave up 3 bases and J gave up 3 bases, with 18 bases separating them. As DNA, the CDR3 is TGTGCCAGCAGCTGGGACCCATCCGGAGGCTACTATGGCTACACCTTC. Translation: CASSWDPSGGYYGYTF.